This entry features one T cell receptor beta chain sequence. This clonotype was recorded a few times. It has no known antigen specificity. Base qualities are not recorded, but no much larger clone differs from it by a single base. This record comes from a study of early T cells in non-severe SARS-CoV-2 infection (dated by TCRdb to the early 2020s). Background for the entire study: TCR sequencing used bulk RNA from unsorted whole blood, so alpha and beta chains could not be paired.

Results the study describes overall, beyond this receptor: Matching against VDJdb was skewed toward anti-spike CD8 responses, likely underestimated virus-specific expansions, and missed private and CD4 specificities.

CDR1 and CDR2 were assigned from the germline V gene (reference sequence) as DFQATT and SNEGSKA. From its cysteine to its phenylalanine, the CDR3 spans 14 amino acids. The DNA shown is the 42-base CDR3, in frame from base 1. Unmatched junction bases come to 6, with V trimmed by 1 base and J by 3 bases. The library was prepared using 5' RACE. Sequenced using a NextSeq 500. In the TCR library protocol, unique molecular identifiers were attached to individual cDNA molecules to correct for PCR bias and sequencing error. Sequencing covered both TCR alpha and beta chains, and within each sample the abundances of alpha and beta sequences were tightly co-correlated. As for how the authors treated the data: Decombinator V4 was used to annotate the V gene, J gene and CDR3 of the TCR sequences. Expanded TCRs were defined as changing significantly between any two time points under a Poisson model with p below 0.0001. TCR abundances were normalised to the total number of TCRs sequenced per sample and were expressed as counts per million. MAIT TCRs were defined by TRAV1-2 paired with TRAJ12, TRAJ20 or TRAJ33, and iNKT TCRs by TRAV10 paired with TRAJ18. VDJdb, accessed 1 November 2021, was searched for CMV, EBV and SARS-CoV-2 annotated TCRs, with TCRs annotated for multiple antigens excluded. Using fastp at Q25 and MiXCR, TCRdb reprocessed the public reads and kept productive beta chains. Here each entry gathers all rows of one CDR3 protein and keeps the most common genes and DNA. TCRdb, not the original authors, processed these V and J calls. This sample has under 95,000 distinct CDR3 sequences in its table, and around 12% of those were observed once. The ten largest clonotypes hold about 3.5% of the sample.

This was a case-control study nested in a cohort of healthcare workers in London, UK, who had nasopharyngeal swab PCR tests and blood samples taken every week. Healthcare workers were recruited between 23 and 31 March 2020, during the week of the UK lockdown, and were followed weekly for up to roughly 15 weeks. The material sequenced was whole blood. The chain is encoded by TRBV20-1 joined to TRBJ2-7; 7 bases in the junction line up with TRBD1. The receptor was isolated from an adult who was a healthcare worker with PCR-confirmed SARS-CoV-2 infection or an uninfected control (not recorded which). The DNA sequence is given as TGCAGTGCTAGAGCCGGGACAGACTTCTACGAGCAGTACTTC. Translated, this gives CSARAGTDFYEQYF.